The table lists the clone carrying this TCR beta chain with a few counts. Its antigen is undetermined. The data stem from a study of identical twins. Whole-study results and caveats: Alpha sequences that were out-of-frame and twin-shared showed an excess of low generation probability. In cord blood, abundant beta clonotypes had fewer insertions; memory showed no trend.

Germline assignment: CDR1 SGHTA and CDR2 FQGNSA. Deletions cut 4 bases from V and 7 bases from J, with 23 bases between. The CDR3 consists of 16 residues. A universal primer binding site was introduced by template switching. The final cDNA contained unique molecular identifiers. TCRdb reprocessed the 5' RACE reads with MiXCR, giving one entry per CDR3 protein. The sample has some 1,600,000 distinct CDR3 sequences, less than 35% seen once. The donors were all healthy and Caucasian. Sequenced input: cord blood. The receptor was isolated from a newborn girl in good health. The chain couples TRBV7-2 to TRBJ2-7; a possible D gene is TRBD1 (5 bases). CDR3 sequence reads: CASSSYRLPQGEEQYF. In DNA, the CDR3 is TGTGCCAGCAGCTCTTATCGCCTCCCCCAGGGTGAGGAGCAGTACTTC.